Each of the 2 T cell receptor beta chains below was sequenced from the same sample in a study of blood T cell repertoires in COVID-19 (TCRdb year 2020). Library preparation was by the immunoSEQ multiplex PCR assay. What TCRdb holds here is the immuneACCESS table cut down to in-frame rearrangements. Part of the clones is not present; checked against another copy, under half of the missing clones reflect an unresolved V gene, and the others are unexplained. The sample table records approximately 200,000 clones; around three quarters of these occur just once. In total, the top ten clones hold 17% of the sample. Material for sequencing was peripheral blood. The receptor set was obtained from a man aged 55 to 70 with active or convalescent COVID-19.

The table lists this clone with a count of one. This chain uses TRBV20-1 with TRBJ2-3, with TRBD2 identical over 9 bases. V dropped 3 bases and J dropped 2; count of bases not matched to a gene: 9. Germline V lookup: CDR1 DFQATT, CDR2 SNEGSKA (reference sequence). The CDR3 totals 16 residues. DNA of the CDR3: TGCAGTGCTAGTGCTTCCGCTAGCGGGAACACAGATACGCAGTATTTT. Its translation: CSASASASGNTDTQYF.

This chain joins TRBV19 and TRBJ1-5, with TRBD1 as a possible D gene (6 bases). The CDR3 has 16 residues. CDR1 and CDR2 from the germline V gene are LNHDA and SQIVND (reference sequence). Trimming took off 1 base at V and 7 bases at J, with 17 bases between the two ends. This chain's CDR3 is CASSIVGARFTQPQHF. The DNA for the CDR3 is TGTGCCAGTAGTATAGTGGGGGCGCGTTTTACACAGCCCCAGCATTTT.